This note documents a single TCR beta chain sequence. Its target is not known. The sample belongs to a study of beta chain features in type 1 diabetes. Study conclusions and caveats: Any HLA-type effect on TCRB rearrangement remained unresolved here. Fewer junction insertions and more nucleotide deletions appeared in type 1 diabetes patients. Shorter TCRB CDR3s, moderately but significantly so, were found in Type 1 diabetes patients in all four CD4+ subsets.

Purity above 98% was achieved in all sorted populations. The CDR3 is 16 residues long. Trimming cost V 4 bases and J 0 bases; bases outside gene matches: 7. CDR1 is SGHNT, CDR2 YYREEE, per germline (reference sequence). Expressed TCRB transcripts were sequenced, since all the RNA that had been isolated was reverse transcribed. Only in-frame clones appear in the TCRdb table, and some are missing; sequencing was by immunoSEQ multiplex PCR. Altogether about 16,000 clones are present, 55% being singletons, with the ten largest covering around 0.5%. The origin of this receptor is a woman in her late teens or twenties in good health. The chain employs TRBV5-4 and TRBJ2-3; 8 positions agree with TRBD1. Sequenced material: stem cell memory CD4+ T cells from blood. In DNA form, the CDR3 reads TGTGCCAGCAGCCCTAGACAGGGGCAAAGCACAGATACGCAGTATTTT. Its protein is CASSPRQGQSTDTQYF.